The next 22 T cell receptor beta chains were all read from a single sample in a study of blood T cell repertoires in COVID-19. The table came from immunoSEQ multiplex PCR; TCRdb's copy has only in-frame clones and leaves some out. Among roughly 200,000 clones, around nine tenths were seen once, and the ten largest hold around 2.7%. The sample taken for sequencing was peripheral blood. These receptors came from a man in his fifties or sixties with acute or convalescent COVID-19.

The CDR3 DNA follows: TGTGCCAGCAGCGTAGAAGCGGGACGGGGCACAGATACGCAGTATTTT. Its translation: CASSVEAGRGTDTQYF. This rearrangement joins TRBV9 to TRBJ2-3; 7 bases agree with TRBD2. Germline V gene lookup returns CDR1 SGDLS and CDR2 YYNGEE. V was clipped by 0 bases and J by 1 base; unmatched bases: 5. The CDR3 consists of 16 residues.

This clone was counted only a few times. As DNA, the CDR3 is TGTGCCAGCAGTTTATCCGGGACAGGGCGGGAGACCCAGTACTTC. It codes for CASSLSGTGRETQYF. The chain uses TRBV28 and TRBJ2-5; 9 nucleotides align to TRBD1. The J segment lost 5 bases and the V segment lost 1 base, leaving 5 bases of the junction unmatched. The CDR3 spans 15 residues. Germline-derived CDR1 and CDR2 are MDHEN and SYDVKM.

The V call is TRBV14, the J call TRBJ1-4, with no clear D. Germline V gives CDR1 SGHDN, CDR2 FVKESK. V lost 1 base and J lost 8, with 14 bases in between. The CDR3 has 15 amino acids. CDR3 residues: CASSQVGRRVEKLFF. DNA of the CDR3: TGTGCCAGCAGCCAAGTGGGGAGGCGGGTAGAAAAACTGTTTTTT.

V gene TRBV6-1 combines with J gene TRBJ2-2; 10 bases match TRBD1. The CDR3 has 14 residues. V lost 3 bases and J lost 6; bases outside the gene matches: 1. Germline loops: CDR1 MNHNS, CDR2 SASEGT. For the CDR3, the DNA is TGTGCCAGCAGTGAGGACAGGGGGGCCGGGGAGCTGTTTTTT. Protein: CASSEDRGAGELFF.

CDR3 DNA sequence: TGTGCCAGCCGACAGGGGGGCGCGTCCGGCGAGCAGTACTTC. Amino acid sequence: CASRQGGASGEQYF. The chain is built from TRBV28 and TRBJ2-7; 9 bases map to TRBD1. The CDR3 extends over 14 amino acids. With 8 bases clipped from V and 6 bases from J, the junction kept 11 bases outside the gene matches. The germline CDR1 and CDR2 sequences are MDHEN and SYDVKM. The complete variable domain, with remaining parts taken from reference TRBV28 and TRBJ2-7, reads DVKVTQSSRYLVKRTGEKVFLECVQDMDHENMFWYRQDPGLGLRLIYFSYDVKMKEKGDIPEGYSVSREKKERFSLILESASTNQTSMYLCASRQGGASGEQYFGPGTRLTVT.

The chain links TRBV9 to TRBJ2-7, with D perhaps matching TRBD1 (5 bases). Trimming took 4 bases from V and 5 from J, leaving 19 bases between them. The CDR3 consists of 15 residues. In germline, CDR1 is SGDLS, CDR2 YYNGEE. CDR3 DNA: TGTGCCAGCAGCCAAAACACAGGAGTAATCCACGAGCAGTACTTC. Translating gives CASSQNTGVIHEQYF.

The CDR3 loop is CASSNGPRGQETQYF. The CDR3 DNA reads as TGTGCCAGCAGCAACGGGCCACGGGGCCAAGAGACCCAGTACTTC. V usage is TRBV5-5 and J usage is TRBJ2-5; the D gene is possibly TRBD2 (5 bases). The CDR3 covers 15 residues. CDR1 SGHKS and CDR2 YYEKEE come from the germline V gene (reference sequence). V was trimmed by 4 bases and J by 1 base, leaving 14 bases between them.

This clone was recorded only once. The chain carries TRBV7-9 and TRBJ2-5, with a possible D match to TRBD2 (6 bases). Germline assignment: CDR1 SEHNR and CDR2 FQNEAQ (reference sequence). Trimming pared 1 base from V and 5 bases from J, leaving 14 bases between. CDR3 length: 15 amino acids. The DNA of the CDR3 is TGTGCCAGCAGCTTAGGTACTTTGGGAGGCGAGACCCAGTACTTC. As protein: CASSLGTLGGETQYF.

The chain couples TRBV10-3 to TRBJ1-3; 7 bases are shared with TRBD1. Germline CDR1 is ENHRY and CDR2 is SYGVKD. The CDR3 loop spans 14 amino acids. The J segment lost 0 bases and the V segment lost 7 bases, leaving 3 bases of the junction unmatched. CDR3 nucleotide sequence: TGTGCCATCACCAGGGACAGCTCTGGAAACACCATATATTTT. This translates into CAITRDSSGNTIYF.

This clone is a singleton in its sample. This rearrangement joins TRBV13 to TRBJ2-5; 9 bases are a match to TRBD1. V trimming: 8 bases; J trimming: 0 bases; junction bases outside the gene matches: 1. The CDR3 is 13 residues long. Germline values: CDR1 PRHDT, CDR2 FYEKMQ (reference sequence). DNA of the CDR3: TGTGCCAGCGGGACAGGGTACCAAGAGACCCAGTACTTC. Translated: CASGTGYQETQYF.

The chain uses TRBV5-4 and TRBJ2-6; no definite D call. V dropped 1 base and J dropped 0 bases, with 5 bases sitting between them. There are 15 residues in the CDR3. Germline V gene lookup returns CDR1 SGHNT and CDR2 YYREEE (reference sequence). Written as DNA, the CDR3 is TGTGCCAGCAGCTTGCACAGCTCTGGGGCCAACGTCCTGACTTTC. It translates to CASSLHSSGANVLTF.

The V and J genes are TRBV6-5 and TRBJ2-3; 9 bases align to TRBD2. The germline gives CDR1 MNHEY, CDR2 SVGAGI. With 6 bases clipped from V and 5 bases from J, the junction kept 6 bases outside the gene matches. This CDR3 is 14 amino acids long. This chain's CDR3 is CASRLLAGVDTQYF. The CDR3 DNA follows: TGTGCCAGCAGATTATTAGCGGGGGTAGATACGCAGTATTTT.

Here the CDR3 reads CASSKRLQGLEQYF. CDR3 nucleotide sequence: TGTGCCAGCAGCAAACGGTTACAGGGGCTCGAGCAGTACTTC. The V and J genes are TRBV11-2 and TRBJ2-7; 7 bases map to TRBD1. The germline V gene has CDR1 SGHAT and CDR2 FQNNGV. This CDR3 contains 14 residues. The V segment lost 5 bases and the J segment 6 bases; nucleotides outside the gene matches: 10.

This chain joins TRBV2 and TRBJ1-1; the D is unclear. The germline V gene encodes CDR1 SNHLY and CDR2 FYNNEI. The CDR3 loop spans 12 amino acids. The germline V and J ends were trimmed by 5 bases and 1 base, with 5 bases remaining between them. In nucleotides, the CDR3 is TGTGCCAGCAGTTACAGGAACACTGAAGCTTTCTTT. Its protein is CASSYRNTEAFF. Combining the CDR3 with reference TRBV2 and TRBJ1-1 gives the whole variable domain EPEVTQTPSHQVTQMGQEVILRCVPISNHLYFYWYRQILGQKVEFLVSFYNNEISEKSEIFDDQFSVERPDGSNFTLKIRSTKLEDSAMYFCASSYRNTEAFFGQGTRLTVV.

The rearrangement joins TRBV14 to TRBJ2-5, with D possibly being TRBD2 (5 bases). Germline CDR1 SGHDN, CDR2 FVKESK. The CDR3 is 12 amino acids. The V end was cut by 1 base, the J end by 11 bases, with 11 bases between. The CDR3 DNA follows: TGTGCCAGCAGCCAAGGGGGAGTGGGGCAGTACTTC. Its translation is CASSQGGVGQYF.

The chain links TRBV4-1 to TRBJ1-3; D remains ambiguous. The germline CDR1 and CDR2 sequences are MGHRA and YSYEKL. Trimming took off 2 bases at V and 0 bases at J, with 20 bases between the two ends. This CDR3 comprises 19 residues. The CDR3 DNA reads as TGCGCCAGCAGCCAACCCCCCGTAATTAGGAGAACCTCTGGAAACACCATATATTTT. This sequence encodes CASSQPPVIRRTSGNTIYF.

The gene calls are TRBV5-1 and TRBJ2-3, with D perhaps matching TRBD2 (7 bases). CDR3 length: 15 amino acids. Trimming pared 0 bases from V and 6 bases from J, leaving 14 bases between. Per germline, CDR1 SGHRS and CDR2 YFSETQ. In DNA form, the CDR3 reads TGCGCCAGCAGCTTGGTAGGGGGGACTACTGATACGCAGTATTTT. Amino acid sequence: CASSLVGGTTDTQYF.

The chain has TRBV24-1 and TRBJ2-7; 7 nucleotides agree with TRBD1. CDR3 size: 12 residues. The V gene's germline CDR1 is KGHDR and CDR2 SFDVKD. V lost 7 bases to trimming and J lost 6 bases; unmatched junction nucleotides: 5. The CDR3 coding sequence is TGTGCCACCAGCAAAGGGGGCTTCGAGCAGTACTTC. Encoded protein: CATSKGGFEQYF.

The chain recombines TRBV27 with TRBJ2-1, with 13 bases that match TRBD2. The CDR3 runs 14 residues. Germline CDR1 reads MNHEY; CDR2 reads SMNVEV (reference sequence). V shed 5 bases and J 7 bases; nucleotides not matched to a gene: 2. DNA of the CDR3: TGTGCCAGCAGTACACTAGCGGGGGGGAATGAGCAGTTCTTC. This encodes CASSTLAGGNEQFF.

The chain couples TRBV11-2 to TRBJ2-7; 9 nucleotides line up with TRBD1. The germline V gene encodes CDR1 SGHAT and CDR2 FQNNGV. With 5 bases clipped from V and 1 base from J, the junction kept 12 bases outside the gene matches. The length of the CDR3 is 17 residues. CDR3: CASSLGQGFPQSYEQYF. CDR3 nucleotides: TGTGCCAGCAGCCTAGGACAGGGGTTCCCCCAATCCTACGAGCAGTACTTC.

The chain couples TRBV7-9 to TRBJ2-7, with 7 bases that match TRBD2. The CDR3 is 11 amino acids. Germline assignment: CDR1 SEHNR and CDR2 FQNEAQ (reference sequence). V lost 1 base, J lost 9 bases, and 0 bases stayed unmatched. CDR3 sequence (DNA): TGTGCCAGCAGCTTAGGGGAGGGGCAGTACTTC. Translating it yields CASSLGEGQYF.

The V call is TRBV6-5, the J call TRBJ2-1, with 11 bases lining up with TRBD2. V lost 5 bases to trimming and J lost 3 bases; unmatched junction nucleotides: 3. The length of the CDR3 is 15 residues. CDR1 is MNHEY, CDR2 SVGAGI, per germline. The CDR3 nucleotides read TGTGCCAGCAGTATCCTAGCGGGGGGCTACAATGAGCAGTTCTTC. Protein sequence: CASSILAGGYNEQFF.